Detailed here is one T cell receptor (beta chain). During active infection, Seattle patients enrolled and were then monitored through disease. These data come from a study of blood T cell repertoires in COVID-19. Study overall: In each case, the material was cDNA or gDNA derived from T cells, B-cell-depleted T cells, or PBMCs.

The repertoire was sequenced with immunoSEQ multiplex PCR; TCRdb's copy has only in-frame clones and lacks some. The profile shows about 220,000 clones, 75% to 85% of them singletons. The V gene lost 2 bases and the J gene lost 6 bases, with 7 bases spanning the gap. Germline assignment: CDR1 SGHKS and CDR2 YYEKEE (reference sequence). The CDR3 is made up of 12 amino acids. Sequencing was done on a sample of peripheral blood. This TCR was sampled from an elderly woman with COVID-19, enrolled during active disease. J is TRBJ2-3 and V is TRBV5-5, with D perhaps matching TRBD2 (5 bases). CDR3 DNA sequence: TGTGCCAGCAGCTTTAGCGCGGATACGCAGTATTTT. Amino acid sequence: CASSFSADTQYF.